These T cell receptor beta chains were read from a single sample in a study of cytomegalovirus exposure and HLA in healthy donors. Sequencing was performed with immunoSEQ multiplex PCR; in TCRdb, only in-frame clones are kept and a portion is missing. The table records 100,000 to 150,000 clones, roughly 82% of them present only once. Input material: PBMCs. The receptors stem from a woman between 40 and 55 years old in good health and CMV-seropositive. Both conserved end residues are part of each CDR3. A D gene is named only where the DNA matches it firmly. The listing skips clone size in some rows; elsewhere it reads once, few, many or a size class.

J gene: TRBJ2-7; D gene: -; V gene: TRBV27; clone size: -; CDR3 protein: CASSLSVDYEQYF; CDR3 DNA: TGTGCCAGCAGTTTATCTGTGGACTACGAGCAGTACTTC
J gene: TRBJ2-5; D gene: TRBD1; V gene: TRBV4-1; clone size: -; CDR3 protein: CASSLRTGGETQYF; CDR3 DNA: TGCGCCAGCAGCCTTAGGACAGGCGGGGAGACCCAGTACTTC
J gene: TRBJ2-7; D gene: TRBD1; V gene: TRBV5-6; clone size: -; CDR3 protein: CASSLARDRLDEQYF; CDR3 DNA: TGTGCCAGCAGCTTGGCCCGGGACAGGTTGGACGAGCAGTACTTC
J gene: TRBJ2-7; D gene: -; V gene: TRBV11-1; clone size: -; CDR3 protein: CASSSNRGGPGYEQYF; CDR3 DNA: TGTGCCAGCAGCTCCAACCGTGGAGGGCCCGGCTACGAGCAGTACTTC
J gene: TRBJ2-2; D gene: TRBD1; V gene: TRBV5-1; clone size: -; CDR3 protein: CASSSGQGTGELFF; CDR3 DNA: TGCGCCAGCAGTAGCGGACAGGGGACCGGGGAGCTGTTTTTT
J gene: TRBJ2-4; D gene: -; V gene: TRBV7-9; clone size: -; CDR3 protein: CASSQGQGLAKNIQYF; CDR3 DNA: TGTGCCAGCAGCCAGGGGCAGGGGCTAGCCAAAAACATTCAGTACTTC
J gene: TRBJ1-5; D gene: -; V gene: TRBV11-2; clone size: -; CDR3 protein: CASSLGREQPQHF; CDR3 DNA: TGTGCCAGCAGCTTAGGCAGGGAACAGCCCCAGCATTTT
J gene: TRBJ1-1; D gene: -; V gene: TRBV11-2; clone size: -; CDR3 protein: CASSLWQKNTEAFF; CDR3 DNA: TGTGCCAGCAGCTTGTGGCAGAAGAACACTGAAGCTTTCTTT
J gene: TRBJ1-1; D gene: TRBD1; V gene: TRBV28; clone size: -; CDR3 protein: CASRQLPGQGDAEAFF; CDR3 DNA: TGTGCCAGCAGACAACTCCCGGGCCAGGGGGACGCTGAAGCTTTCTTT
J gene: TRBJ2-7; D gene: -; V gene: TRBV29-1; clone size: -; CDR3 protein: CSVEPGGSYEQYF; CDR3 DNA: TGCAGCGTTGAACCAGGAGGATCCTACGAGCAGTACTTC
J gene: TRBJ2-4; D gene: -; V gene: TRBV19; clone size: -; CDR3 protein: CASSTLLAERAQYF; CDR3 DNA: TGTGCCAGTAGTACATTATTAGCGGAAAGGGCTCAGTACTTC
J gene: TRBJ1-4; D gene: -; V gene: TRBV15; clone size: -; CDR3 protein: CATSRDVNEKLFF; CDR3 DNA: TGTGCCACCAGCAGAGACGTTAATGAAAAACTGTTTTTT
J gene: TRBJ1-2; D gene: -; V gene: TRBV28; clone size: -; CDR3 protein: CASSFRGNYGYTF; CDR3 DNA: TGTGCCAGCAGTTTCCGGGGTAACTATGGCTACACCTTC
J gene: TRBJ2-7; D gene: TRBD2; V gene: TRBV10-3; clone size: -; CDR3 protein: CAISEPGLAETYEQYF; CDR3 DNA: TGTGCCATCAGTGAGCCGGGGCTAGCGGAAACCTACGAGCAGTACTTC
J gene: TRBJ1-2; D gene: TRBD1; V gene: TRBV2; clone size: -; CDR3 protein: CASSEVFPGQGSGYTF; CDR3 DNA: TGTGCCAGCAGTGAAGTTTTCCCGGGACAGGGATCTGGCTACACCTTC
J gene: TRBJ1-3; D gene: -; V gene: TRBV21-1; clone size: -; CDR3 protein: CASSNRFGNTIYF; CDR3 DNA: TGTGCCAGCAGTAACAGATTTGGAAACACCATATATTTT
J gene: TRBJ2-3; D gene: -; V gene: TRBV2; clone size: -; CDR3 protein: CASSEATATQYF; CDR3 DNA: TGTGCCAGCAGTGAAGCGACAGCTACGCAGTATTTT
J gene: TRBJ2-7; D gene: TRBD1; V gene: TRBV2; clone size: -; CDR3 protein: CASRGQGRFEQYF; CDR3 DNA: TGTGCCAGCAGGGGACAGGGACGCTTCGAGCAGTACTTC
J gene: TRBJ1-5; D gene: -; V gene: TRBV28; clone size: -; CDR3 protein: CASSPRVGYNQPQHF; CDR3 DNA: TGTGCCAGCAGTCCCCGCGTCGGGTACAATCAGCCCCAGCATTTT
J gene: TRBJ1-4; D gene: TRBD1; V gene: TRBV6-1; clone size: -; CDR3 protein: CASSDGQGVEKLFF; CDR3 DNA: TGTGCCAGCAGTGATGGACAGGGAGTTGAAAAACTGTTTTTT
J gene: TRBJ2-7; D gene: -; V gene: TRBV5-6; clone size: -; CDR3 protein: CASLGRLGAVYEQYF; CDR3 DNA: TGTGCCAGCCTCGGGAGGTTGGGGGCCGTCTACGAGCAGTACTTC
J gene: TRBJ1-1; D gene: -; V gene: TRBV7-3; clone size: -; CDR3 protein: CASSLVQNTEAFF; CDR3 DNA: TGTGCCAGCAGCTTAGTTCAGAACACTGAAGCTTTCTTT
J gene: TRBJ2-5; D gene: TRBD1; V gene: TRBV9; clone size: -; CDR3 protein: CASSVLGQGMKTQYF; CDR3 DNA: TGTGCCAGCAGCGTACTGGGACAGGGGATGAAGACCCAGTACTTC
J gene: TRBJ1-1; D gene: -; V gene: TRBV7-9; clone size: -; CDR3 protein: CASSLAQMNTEAFF; CDR3 DNA: TGTGCCAGCAGCTTAGCACAGATGAACACTGAAGCTTTCTTT
J gene: TRBJ1-1; D gene: -; V gene: TRBV6-5; clone size: -; CDR3 protein: CASSQRRGANTEAFF; CDR3 DNA: TGTGCCAGCAGCCAAAGGCGGGGGGCGAACACTGAAGCTTTCTTT
J gene: TRBJ2-3; D gene: TRBD2; V gene: TRBV4-1; clone size: few; CDR3 protein: CASSRTAGYGTDTQYF; CDR3 DNA: TGCGCCAGCAGCCGAACAGCGGGATACGGCACAGATACGCAGTATTTT
J gene: TRBJ2-7; D gene: TRBD2; V gene: TRBV10-3; clone size: -; CDR3 protein: CAISESGSGRAVYEQYF; CDR3 DNA: TGTGCCATCAGTGAGTCCGGTAGCGGGAGGGCCGTCTACGAGCAGTACTTC